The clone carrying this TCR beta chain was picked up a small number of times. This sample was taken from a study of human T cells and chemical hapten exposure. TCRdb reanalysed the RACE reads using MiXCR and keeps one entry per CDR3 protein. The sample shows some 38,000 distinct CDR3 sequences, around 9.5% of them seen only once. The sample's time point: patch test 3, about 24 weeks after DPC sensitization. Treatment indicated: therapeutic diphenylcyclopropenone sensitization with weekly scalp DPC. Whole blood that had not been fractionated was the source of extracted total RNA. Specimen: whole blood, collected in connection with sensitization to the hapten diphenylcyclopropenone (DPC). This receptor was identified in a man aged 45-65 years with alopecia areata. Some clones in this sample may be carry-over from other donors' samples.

CDR3: CASSFPQGTKNIQYF. CDR3 sequence (DNA): TGTGCCAGCAGTTTTCCACAGGGCACTAAAAACATTCAGTACTTC. The V gene is TRBV28, the J gene TRBJ2-4; D perhaps matches TRBD1 (6 bases). Germline loops: CDR1 MDHEN, CDR2 SYDVKM. V dropped 3 bases and J dropped 4 bases, with 13 bases sitting between them. The CDR3 has 15 residues.